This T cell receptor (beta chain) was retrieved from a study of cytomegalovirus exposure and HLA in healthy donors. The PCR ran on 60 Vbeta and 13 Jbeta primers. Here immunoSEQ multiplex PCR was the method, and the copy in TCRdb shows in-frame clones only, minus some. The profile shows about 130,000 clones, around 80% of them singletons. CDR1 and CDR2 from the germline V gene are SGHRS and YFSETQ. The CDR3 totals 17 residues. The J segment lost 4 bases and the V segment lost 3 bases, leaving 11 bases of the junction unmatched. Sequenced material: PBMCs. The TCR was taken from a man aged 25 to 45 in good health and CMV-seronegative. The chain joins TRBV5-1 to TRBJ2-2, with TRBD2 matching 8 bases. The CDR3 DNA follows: TGCGCCAGCAGCTCCGCAGCGGGAGTGTTGATCACCGGGGAGCTGTTTTTT. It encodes CASSSAAGVLITGELFF.